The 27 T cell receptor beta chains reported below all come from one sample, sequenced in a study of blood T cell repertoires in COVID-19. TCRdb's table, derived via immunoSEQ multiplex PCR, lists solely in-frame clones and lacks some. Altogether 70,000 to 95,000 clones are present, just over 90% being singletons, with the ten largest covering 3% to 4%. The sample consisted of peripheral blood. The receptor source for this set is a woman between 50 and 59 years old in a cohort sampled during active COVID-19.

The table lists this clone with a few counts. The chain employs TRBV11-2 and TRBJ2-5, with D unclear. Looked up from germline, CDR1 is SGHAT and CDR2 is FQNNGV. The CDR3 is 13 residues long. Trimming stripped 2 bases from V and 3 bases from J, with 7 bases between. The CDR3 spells CASSLSTKETQYF. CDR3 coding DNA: TGTGCCAGCAGCTTATCGACAAAAGAGACCCAGTACTTC.

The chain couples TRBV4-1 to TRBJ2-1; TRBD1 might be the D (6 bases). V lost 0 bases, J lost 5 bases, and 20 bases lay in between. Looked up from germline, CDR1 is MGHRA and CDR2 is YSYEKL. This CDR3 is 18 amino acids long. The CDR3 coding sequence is TGCGCCAGCAGCCAAGACCCCCCCCAGCGCCAGGGGAACAATGAGCAGTTCTTC. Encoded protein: CASSQDPPQRQGNNEQFF.

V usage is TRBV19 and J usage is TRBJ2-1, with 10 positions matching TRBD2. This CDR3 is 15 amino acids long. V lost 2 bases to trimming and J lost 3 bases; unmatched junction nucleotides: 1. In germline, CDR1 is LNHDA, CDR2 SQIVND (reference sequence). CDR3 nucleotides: TGTGCCAGTAGTATACAGCGGGGGGGCTACAATGAGCAGTTCTTC. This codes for CASSIQRGGYNEQFF.

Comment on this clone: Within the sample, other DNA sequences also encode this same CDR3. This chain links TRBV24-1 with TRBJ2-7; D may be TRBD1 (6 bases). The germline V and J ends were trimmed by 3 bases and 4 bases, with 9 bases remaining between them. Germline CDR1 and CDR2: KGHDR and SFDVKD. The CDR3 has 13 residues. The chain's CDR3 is CATSDGGGYEQYF. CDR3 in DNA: TGTGCCACCAGTGATGGGGGCGGGTACGAGCAGTACTTC.

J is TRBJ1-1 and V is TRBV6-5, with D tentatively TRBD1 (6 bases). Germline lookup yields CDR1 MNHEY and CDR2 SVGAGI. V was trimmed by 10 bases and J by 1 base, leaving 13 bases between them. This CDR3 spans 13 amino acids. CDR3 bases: TGTGCCACGACCGGGACAACGAACACTGAAGCTTTCTTT. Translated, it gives CATTGTTNTEAFF.

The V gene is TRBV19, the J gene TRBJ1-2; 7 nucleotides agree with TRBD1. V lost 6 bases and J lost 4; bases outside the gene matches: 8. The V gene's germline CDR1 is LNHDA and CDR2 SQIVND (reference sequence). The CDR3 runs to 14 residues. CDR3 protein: CASSPRQGGYGYTF. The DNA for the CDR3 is TGTGCCAGTAGCCCCCGACAGGGTGGCTATGGCTACACCTTC.

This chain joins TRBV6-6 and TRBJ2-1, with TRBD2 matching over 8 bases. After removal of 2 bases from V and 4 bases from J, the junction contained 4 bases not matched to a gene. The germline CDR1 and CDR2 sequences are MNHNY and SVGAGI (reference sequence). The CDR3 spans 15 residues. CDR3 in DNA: TGTGCCAGCAGTTACGGGCGGGAGGCTTACAATGAGCAGTTCTTC. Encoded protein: CASSYGREAYNEQFF.

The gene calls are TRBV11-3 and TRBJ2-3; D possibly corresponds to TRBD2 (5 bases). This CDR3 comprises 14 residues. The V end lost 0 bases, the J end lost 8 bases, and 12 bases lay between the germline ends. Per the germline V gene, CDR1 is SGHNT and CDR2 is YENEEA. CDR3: CASSLDPLAGTQYF. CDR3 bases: TGTGCCAGCAGCTTAGACCCCCTTGCGGGTACGCAGTATTTT.

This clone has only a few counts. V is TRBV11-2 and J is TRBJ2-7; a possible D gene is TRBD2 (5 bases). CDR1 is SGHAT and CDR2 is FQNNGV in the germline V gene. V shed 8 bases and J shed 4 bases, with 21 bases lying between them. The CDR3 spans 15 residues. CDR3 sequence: CASSQGGDTLYEQYF. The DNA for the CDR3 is TGTGCCAGCTCCCAAGGAGGAGATACTTTGTACGAGCAGTACTTC.

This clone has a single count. The CDR3 spells CASSPLGLAENIQYF. The CDR3 DNA is TGTGCCAGCTCACCGTTGGGACTAGCGGAAAACATTCAGTACTTC. The genes are TRBV18 and TRBJ2-4; 11 bases match TRBD2. CDR1 is KGHSH and CDR2 is LQKENI in the germline V gene. The CDR3 loop spans 15 amino acids. V lost 3 bases, J lost 5 bases, and 3 bases stayed unmatched.

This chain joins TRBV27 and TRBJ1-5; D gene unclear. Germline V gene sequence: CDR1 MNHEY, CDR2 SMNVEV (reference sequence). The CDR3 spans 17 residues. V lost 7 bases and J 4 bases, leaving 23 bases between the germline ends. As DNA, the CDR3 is TGTGCCAGCACCCCCGGTGGGCACACAGCACTGAATCAGCCCCAGCATTTT. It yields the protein CASTPGGHTALNQPQHF.

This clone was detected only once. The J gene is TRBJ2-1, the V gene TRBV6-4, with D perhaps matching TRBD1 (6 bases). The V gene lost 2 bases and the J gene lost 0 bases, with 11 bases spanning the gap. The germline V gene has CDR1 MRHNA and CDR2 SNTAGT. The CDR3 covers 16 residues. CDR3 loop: CASSDTGQSSYNEQFF. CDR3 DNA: TGTGCCAGCAGTGACACAGGACAGAGCTCCTACAATGAGCAGTTCTTC.

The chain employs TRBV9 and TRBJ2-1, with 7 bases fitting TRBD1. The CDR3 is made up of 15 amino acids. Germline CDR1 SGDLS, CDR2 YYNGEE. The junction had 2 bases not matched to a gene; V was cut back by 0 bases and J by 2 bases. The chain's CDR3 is CASSVEQGTYNEQFF. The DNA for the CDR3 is TGTGCCAGCAGCGTAGAACAGGGGACCTACAATGAGCAGTTCTTC.

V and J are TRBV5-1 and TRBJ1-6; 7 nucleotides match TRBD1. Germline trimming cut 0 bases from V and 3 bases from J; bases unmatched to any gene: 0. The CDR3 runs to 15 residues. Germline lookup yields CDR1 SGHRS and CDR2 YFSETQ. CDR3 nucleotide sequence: TGCGCCAGCAGCTTGGACAGGGGCTATAATTCACCCCTCCACTTT. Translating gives CASSLDRGYNSPLHF. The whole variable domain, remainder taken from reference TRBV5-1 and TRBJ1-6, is KAGVTQTPRYLIKTRGQQVTLSCSPISGHRSVSWYQQTPGQGLQFLFEYFSETQRNKGNFPGRFSGRQFSNSRSEMNVSTLELGDSALYLCASSLDRGYNSPLHFGNGTRLTVT.

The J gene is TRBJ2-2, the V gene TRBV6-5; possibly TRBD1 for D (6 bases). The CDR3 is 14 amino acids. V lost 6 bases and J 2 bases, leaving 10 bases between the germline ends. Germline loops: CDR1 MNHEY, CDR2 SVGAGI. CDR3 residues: CASRTGTNTGELFF. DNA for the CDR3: TGTGCCAGCAGGACAGGAACAAACACCGGGGAGCTGTTTTTT.

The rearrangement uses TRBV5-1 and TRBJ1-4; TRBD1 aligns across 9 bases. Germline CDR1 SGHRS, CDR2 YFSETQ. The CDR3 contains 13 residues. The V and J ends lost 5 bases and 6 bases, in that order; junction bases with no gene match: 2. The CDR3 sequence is CASSRDRDEKLFF. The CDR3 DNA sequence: TGCGCCAGCAGTCGGGACAGGGATGAAAAACTGTTTTTT.

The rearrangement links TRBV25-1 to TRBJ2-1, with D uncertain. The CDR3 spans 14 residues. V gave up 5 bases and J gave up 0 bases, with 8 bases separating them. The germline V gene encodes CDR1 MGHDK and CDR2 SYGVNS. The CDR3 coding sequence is TGTGCCAGCAGTCGGCACAGCTCCTACAATGAGCAGTTCTTC. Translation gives CASSRHSSYNEQFF.

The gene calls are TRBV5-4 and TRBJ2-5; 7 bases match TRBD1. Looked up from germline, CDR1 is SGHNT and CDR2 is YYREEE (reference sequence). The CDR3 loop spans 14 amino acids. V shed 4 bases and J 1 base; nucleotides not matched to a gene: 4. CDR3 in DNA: TGTGCCAGCAGCCCAGACAGGGCCCAAGAGACCCAGTACTTC. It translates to CASSPDRAQETQYF.

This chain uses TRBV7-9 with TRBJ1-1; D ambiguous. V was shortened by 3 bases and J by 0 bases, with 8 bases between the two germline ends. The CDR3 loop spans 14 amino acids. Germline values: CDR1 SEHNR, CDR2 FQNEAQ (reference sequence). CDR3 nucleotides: TGTGCCAGCAGCTTCGGTACCATGAACACTGAAGCTTTCTTT. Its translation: CASSFGTMNTEAFF.

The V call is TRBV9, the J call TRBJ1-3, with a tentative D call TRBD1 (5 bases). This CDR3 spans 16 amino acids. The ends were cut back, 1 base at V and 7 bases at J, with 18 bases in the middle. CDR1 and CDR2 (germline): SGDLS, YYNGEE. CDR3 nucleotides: TGTGCCAGCAGCGTATCCGCCCTCTCTGGGGGGAACACCATATATTTT. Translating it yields CASSVSALSGGNTIYF.

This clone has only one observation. The CDR3 is CAWRVPQRYGYTF. CDR3 coding DNA: TGTGCCTGGAGAGTCCCTCAACGGTATGGCTACACCTTC. The chain joins TRBV30 to TRBJ1-2; D gene ambiguous. V shed 3 bases and J shed 5 bases, with 13 bases lying between them. Germline values: CDR1 GTSNPN, CDR2 SVGIG (reference sequence). The CDR3 has 13 amino acids.

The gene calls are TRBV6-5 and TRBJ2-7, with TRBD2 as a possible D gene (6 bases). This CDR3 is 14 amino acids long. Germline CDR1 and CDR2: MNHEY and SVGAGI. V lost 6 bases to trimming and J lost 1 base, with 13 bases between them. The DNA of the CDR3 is TGTGCCAGCAGGCGGCAGGGAGGTTCCTACGAGCAGTACTTC. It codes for CASRRQGGSYEQYF.

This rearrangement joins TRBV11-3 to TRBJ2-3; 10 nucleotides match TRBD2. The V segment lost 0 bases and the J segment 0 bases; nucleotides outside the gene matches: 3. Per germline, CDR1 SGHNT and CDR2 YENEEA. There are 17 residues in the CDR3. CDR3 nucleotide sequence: TGTGCCAGCAGCTTAGATGGACTAGCGGCTAGCACAGATACGCAGTATTTT. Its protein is CASSLDGLAASTDTQYF.

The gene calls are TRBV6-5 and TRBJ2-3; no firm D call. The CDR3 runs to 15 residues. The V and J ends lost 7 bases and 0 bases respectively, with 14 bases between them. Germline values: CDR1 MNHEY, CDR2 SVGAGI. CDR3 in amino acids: CASKAFPPSTDTQYF. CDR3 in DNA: TGTGCCAGCAAAGCCTTTCCTCCTAGCACAGATACGCAGTATTTT.

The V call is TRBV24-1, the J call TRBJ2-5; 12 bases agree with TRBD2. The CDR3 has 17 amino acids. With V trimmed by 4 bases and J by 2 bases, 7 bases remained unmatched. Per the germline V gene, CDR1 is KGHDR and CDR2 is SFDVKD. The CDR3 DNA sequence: TGTGCCACCAGTGACTACTCGGGGACTAGCGGGCAAGAGACCCAGTACTTC. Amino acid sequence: CATSDYSGTSGQETQYF.

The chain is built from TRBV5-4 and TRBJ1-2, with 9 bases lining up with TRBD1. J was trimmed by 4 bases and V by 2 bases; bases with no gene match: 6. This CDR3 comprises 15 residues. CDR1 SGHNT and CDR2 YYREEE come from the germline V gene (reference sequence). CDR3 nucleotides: TGTGCCAGCAGCTTCGGACAGGGGATTATCTATGGCTACACCTTC. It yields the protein CASSFGQGIIYGYTF.

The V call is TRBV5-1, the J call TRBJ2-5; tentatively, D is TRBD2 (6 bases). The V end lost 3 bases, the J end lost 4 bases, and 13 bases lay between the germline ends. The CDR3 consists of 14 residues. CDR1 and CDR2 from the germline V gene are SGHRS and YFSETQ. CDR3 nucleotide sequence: TGCGCCAGCAGCTATGGGACTTCCCCAGAGACCCAGTACTTC. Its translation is CASSYGTSPETQYF.